These T cell receptor beta chains were read from a single sample in a study of identical twins. Via MiXCR, TCRdb re-called the 5' RACE reads, giving one row per CDR3 protein. There are approximately 630,000 distinct CDR3 sequences in the sample; about 7.1% occur only once, and over 1.5% lies in the top ten. The same sample was also studied in work on yellow fever vaccine responses in identical twins.

Sequenced sample: PBMCs. The origin of the receptors is a woman aged 18-35 years in good health. The CDR3 runs from the conserved cysteine through the conserved F or W. Fields, in order: V gene, clone size, J gene, CDR3 protein. The listing skips clone size in some rows; elsewhere it reads once, few, many or a size class.

>TRBV12-3/TRBV12-4|few|TRBJ1-1
CASRLLGLTGSPEAFF
>TRBV15|few|TRBJ2-5
CATSRDFAGARGETQYF
>TRBV20-1|many|TRBJ2-2
CSARDSKTGGPNTGELFF
>TRBV24-1|few|TRBJ2-1
CATSDFTENEQFF
>TRBV9|.|TRBJ2-1
CASSVAGSLYNEQFF
>TRBV4-2|many|TRBJ1-1
CASSQEARMNTEAFF
>TRBV12-3/TRBV12-4|few|TRBJ2-3
CASSLRRTGGADTQYF
>TRBV10-3|.|TRBJ1-2
CAMGYDGPSGYTF
>TRBV5-1|many|TRBJ2-2
CASSPRGDHMSGELFF
>TRBV12-3/TRBV12-4|few|TRBJ2-2
CASRETGVDTGELFF
>TRBV5-5|few|TRBJ2-1
CASSLDNNGYNEQFF
>TRBV10-3|.|TRBJ1-1
CAISEGMNTEAFF
>TRBV6-1|many|TRBJ1-2
CASTDIGDGGYTF
>TRBV12-3/TRBV12-4|.|TRBJ1-1
CASSPTPLRDTEAFF
>TRBV2|many|TRBJ2-1
CASSEGLAGGHEQFF
>TRBV3-1|.|TRBJ1-1
CASSQGIMSGNTEAFF
>TRBV20-1|many|TRBJ1-6
CSARGKMEVSPLHF
>TRBV20-1|few|TRBJ2-3
CSASAGVFTDTQYF
>TRBV12-3/TRBV12-4|.|TRBJ1-5
CASSPQGRSNQPQHF
>TRBV4-2|.|TRBJ2-3
CASSQDGEGEADTQYF
>TRBV24-1|few|TRBJ2-1
CATSDAVGTGGGMNEQFF
>TRBV7-9|few|TRBJ2-1
CASSPETGLNEQFF
>TRBV7-7|few|TRBJ2-7
CASSLRDGYLGQYF
>TRBV5-1|many|TRBJ2-1
CASRGGTGLWNSYNEQFF
>TRBV20-1|many|TRBJ2-3
CSARDSSTDTQYF
>TRBV4-1|few|TRBJ1-2
CASSQDQGQNYGYTF
>TRBV3-1|many|TRBJ2-5
CASSQRLAGVETQYF
>TRBV24-1|.|TRBJ2-1
CATSQLGGGLYNEQFF
>TRBV9|few|TRBJ2-7
CASSQEGNGTYEQYF
>TRBV19|.|TRBJ2-3
CASSRGFRNTQYF
>TRBV3-1|few|TRBJ2-1
CASSPSLDLRYNEQFF
>TRBV12-5|many|TRBJ1-6
CASGPGQGDSPLHF
>TRBV20-1|few|TRBJ2-1
CSAIRLGVNEQFF
>TRBV12-3/TRBV12-4|many|TRBJ2-3
CASSQPARDTQYF
>TRBV6-1|.|TRBJ1-6
CASSSNTGVKSPLHF
>TRBV29-1|.|TRBJ2-3
CSVEGSADTQYF
>TRBV20-1|many|TRBJ2-3
CSASGTSGSTDTQYF
>TRBV5-1|.|TRBJ2-5
CARGFGETQYF
>TRBV12-3/TRBV12-4|few|TRBJ2-3
CASSLWPDTQYF
>TRBV5-4|few|TRBJ2-7
CASSPRQGLYEQYF
>TRBV3-1|.|TRBJ1-2
CASSQGTGQGRGYTF
>TRBV12-3/TRBV12-4|few|TRBJ1-5
CASSLKGVGNQPQHF
>TRBV2|.|TRBJ1-6
CASSEALSGGGPPLHF
>TRBV2|many|TRBJ2-1
CASTLAGGKNEQFF
>TRBV13|many|TRBJ2-1
CASSSVSGRAYNEQFF